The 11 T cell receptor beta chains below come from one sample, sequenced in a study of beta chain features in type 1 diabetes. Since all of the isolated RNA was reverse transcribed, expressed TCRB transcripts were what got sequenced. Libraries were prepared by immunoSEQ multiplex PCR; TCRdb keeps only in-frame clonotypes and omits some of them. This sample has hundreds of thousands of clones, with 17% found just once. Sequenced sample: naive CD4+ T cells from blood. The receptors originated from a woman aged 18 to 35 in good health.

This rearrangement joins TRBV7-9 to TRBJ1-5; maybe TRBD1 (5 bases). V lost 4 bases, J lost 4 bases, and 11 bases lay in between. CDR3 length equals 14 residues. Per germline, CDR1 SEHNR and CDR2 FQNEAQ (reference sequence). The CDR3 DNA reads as TGTGCCAGCAGCTCAGGACAACCTAATCAGCCCCAGCATTTT. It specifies CASSSGQPNQPQHF.

The CDR3, as DNA: TGTGCCAGCAGCTTGCTTCCGAATCGCTTCACAGATACGCAGTATTTT. Its protein is CASSLLPNRFTDTQYF. The chain is built from TRBV7-2 and TRBJ2-3; D remains unclear. V was clipped by 3 bases and J by 2 bases, with 15 bases between them. The CDR3 has 16 residues. Germline V gene lookup returns CDR1 SGHTA and CDR2 FQGNSA.

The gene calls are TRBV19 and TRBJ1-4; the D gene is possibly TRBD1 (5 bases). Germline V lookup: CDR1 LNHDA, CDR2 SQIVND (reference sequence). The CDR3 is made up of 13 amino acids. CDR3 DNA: TGTGCTAGTTCAGACAGTGCTAATGAAAAACTGTTTTTT. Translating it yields CASSDSANEKLFF. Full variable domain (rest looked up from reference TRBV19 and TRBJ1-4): DGGITQSPKYLFRKEGQNVTLSCEQNLNHDAMYWYRQDPGQGLRLIYYSQIVNDFQKGDIAEGYSVSREKKESFPLTVTSAQKNPTAFYLCASSDSANEKLFFGSGTQLSVL.

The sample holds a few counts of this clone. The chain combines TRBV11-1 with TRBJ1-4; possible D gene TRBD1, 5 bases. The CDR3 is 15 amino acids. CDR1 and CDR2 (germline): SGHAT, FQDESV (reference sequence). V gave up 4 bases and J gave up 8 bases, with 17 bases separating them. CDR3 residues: CASSSNGARDEKLFF. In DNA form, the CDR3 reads TGTGCCAGCAGCTCGAACGGGGCCCGGGACGAAAAACTGTTTTTT.

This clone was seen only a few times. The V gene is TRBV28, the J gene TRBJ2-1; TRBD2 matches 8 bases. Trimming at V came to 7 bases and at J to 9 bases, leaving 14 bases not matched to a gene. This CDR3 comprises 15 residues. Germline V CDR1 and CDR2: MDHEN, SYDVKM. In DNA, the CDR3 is TGTGCCAGCACGTCCAGCGGGAGCAGTGGAGTTGAGCAGTTCTTC. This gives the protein CASTSSGSSGVEQFF.

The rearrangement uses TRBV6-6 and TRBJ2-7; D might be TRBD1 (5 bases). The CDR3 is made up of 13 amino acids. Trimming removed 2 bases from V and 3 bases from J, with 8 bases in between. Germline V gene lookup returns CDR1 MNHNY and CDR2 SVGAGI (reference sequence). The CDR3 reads CASSYDSYYEQYF. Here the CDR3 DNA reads TGTGCCAGCAGTTACGACAGCTACTACGAGCAGTACTTC.

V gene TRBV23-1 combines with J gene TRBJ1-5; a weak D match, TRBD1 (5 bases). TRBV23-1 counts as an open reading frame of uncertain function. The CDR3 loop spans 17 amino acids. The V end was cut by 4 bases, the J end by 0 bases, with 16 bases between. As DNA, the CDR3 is TGCGCCAGCAGTCTTCCTCCGGGGCCTTATAGCAATCAGCCCCAGCATTTT. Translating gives CASSLPPGPYSNQPQHF.

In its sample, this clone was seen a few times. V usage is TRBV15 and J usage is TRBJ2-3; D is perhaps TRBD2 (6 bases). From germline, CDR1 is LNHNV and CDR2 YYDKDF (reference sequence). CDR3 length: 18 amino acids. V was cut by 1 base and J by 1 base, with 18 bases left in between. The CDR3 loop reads CATSRVGEATAGTDTQYF. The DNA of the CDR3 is TGTGCCACCAGCAGAGTAGGGGAGGCGACCGCCGGCACAGATACGCAGTATTTT.

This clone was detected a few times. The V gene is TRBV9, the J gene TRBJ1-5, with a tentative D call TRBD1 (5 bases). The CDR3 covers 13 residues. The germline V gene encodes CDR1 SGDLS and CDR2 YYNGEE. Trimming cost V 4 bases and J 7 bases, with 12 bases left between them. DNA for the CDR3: TGTGCCAGCAGCTCCGGGACGGCCCAGCCCCAGCATTTT. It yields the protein CASSSGTAQPQHF.

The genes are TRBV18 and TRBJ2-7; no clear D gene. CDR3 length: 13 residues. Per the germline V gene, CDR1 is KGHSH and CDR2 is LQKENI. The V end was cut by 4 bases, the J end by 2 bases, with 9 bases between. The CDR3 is CASSRTDTYEQYF. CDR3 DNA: TGTGCCAGCTCACGAACAGATACCTACGAGCAGTACTTC.

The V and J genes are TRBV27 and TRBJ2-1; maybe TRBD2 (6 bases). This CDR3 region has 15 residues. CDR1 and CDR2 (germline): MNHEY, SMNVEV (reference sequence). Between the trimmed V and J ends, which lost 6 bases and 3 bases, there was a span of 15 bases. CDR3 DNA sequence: TGTGCCAGCAGCCAATCGTTAGCGGTCTACAATGAGCAGTTCTTC. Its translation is CASSQSLAVYNEQFF.